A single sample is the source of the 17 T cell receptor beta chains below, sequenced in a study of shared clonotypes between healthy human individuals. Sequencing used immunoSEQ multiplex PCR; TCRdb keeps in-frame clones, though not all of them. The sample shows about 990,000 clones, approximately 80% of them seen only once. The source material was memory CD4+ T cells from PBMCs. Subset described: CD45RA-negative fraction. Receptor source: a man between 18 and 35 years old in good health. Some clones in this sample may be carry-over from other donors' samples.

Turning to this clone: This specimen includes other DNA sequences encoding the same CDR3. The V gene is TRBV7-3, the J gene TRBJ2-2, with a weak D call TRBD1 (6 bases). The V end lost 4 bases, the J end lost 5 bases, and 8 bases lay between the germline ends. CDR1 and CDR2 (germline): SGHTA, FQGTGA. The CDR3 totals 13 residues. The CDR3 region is CASSSTGTGELFF. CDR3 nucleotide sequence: TGTGCCAGCAGCTCCACAGGGACCGGGGAGCTGTTTTTT. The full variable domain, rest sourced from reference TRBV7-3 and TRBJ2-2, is GAGVSQTPSNKVTEKGKYVELRCDPISGHTALYWYRQSLGQGPEFLIYFQGTGAADDSGLPNDRFFAVRPEGSVSTLKIQRTERGDSAVYLCASSSTGTGELFFGEGSRLTVL.

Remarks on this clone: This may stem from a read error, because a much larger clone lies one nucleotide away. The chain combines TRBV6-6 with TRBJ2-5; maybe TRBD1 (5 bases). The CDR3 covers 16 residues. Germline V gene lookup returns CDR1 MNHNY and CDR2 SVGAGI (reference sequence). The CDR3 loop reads CAGSRRQSKYQETQYF. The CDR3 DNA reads TGTGCCGGCAGTCGACGACAGTCCAAGTACCAAGAGACCCAGTACTTC.

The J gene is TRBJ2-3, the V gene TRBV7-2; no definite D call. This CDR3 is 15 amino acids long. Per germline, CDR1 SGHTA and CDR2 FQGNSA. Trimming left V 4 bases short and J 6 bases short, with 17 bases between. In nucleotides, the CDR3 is TGTGCCAGCAGCTCGGTGCGGCAGCCCCGGGATACGCAGTATTTT. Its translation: CASSSVRQPRDTQYF.

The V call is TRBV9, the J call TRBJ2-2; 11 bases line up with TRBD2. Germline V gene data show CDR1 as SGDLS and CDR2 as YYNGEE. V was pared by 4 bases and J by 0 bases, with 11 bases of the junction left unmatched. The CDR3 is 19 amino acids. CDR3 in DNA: TGTGCCAGCAGCCCTATAGGGGGACTAGCGGACCCGAACACCGGGGAGCTGTTTTTT. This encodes CASSPIGGLADPNTGELFF.

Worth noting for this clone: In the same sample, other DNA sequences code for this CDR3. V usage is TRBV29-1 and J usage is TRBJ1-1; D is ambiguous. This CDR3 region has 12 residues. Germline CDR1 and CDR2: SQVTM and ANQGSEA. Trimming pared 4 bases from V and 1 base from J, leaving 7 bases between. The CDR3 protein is CSVVRGNTEAFF. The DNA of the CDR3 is TGCAGCGTTGTCCGAGGGAACACTGAAGCTTTCTTT.

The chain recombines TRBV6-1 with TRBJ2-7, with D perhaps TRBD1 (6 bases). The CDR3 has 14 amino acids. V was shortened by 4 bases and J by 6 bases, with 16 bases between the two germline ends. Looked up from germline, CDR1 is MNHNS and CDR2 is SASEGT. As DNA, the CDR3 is TGTGCCAGCAGTGGAGGACAGCGAATAGTCGAGCAGTACTTC. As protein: CASSGGQRIVEQYF.

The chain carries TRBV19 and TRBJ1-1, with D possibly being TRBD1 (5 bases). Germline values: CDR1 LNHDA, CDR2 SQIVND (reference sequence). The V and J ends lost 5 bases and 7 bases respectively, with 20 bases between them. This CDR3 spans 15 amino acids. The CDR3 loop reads CASSGRDGFIGEAFF. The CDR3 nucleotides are TGTGCCAGTAGTGGCCGGGACGGCTTCATCGGTGAAGCTTTCTTT.

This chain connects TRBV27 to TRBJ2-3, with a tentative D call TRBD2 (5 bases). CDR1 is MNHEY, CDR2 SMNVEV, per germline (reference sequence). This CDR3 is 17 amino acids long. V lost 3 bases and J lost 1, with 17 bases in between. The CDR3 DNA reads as TGTGCCAGCAGTTTTAGTGGGAGATGGGTAGGCACAGATACGCAGTATTTT. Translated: CASSFSGRWVGTDTQYF.

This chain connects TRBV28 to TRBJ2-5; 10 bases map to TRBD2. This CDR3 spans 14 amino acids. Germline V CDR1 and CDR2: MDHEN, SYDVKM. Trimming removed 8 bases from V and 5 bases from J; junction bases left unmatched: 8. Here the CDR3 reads CASHSTSGIETQYF. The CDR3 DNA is TGTGCCAGCCATTCAACTAGCGGGATTGAGACCCAGTACTTC.

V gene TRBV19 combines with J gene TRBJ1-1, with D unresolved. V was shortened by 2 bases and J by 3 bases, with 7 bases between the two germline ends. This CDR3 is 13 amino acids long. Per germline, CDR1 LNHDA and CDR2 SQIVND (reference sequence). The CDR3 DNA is TGTGCCAGTAGTATACGCGAGGACACTGAAGCTTTCTTT. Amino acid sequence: CASSIREDTEAFF.

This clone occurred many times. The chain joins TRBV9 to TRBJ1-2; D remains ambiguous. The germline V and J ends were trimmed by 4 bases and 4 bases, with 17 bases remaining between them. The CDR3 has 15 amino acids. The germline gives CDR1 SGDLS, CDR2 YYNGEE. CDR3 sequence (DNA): TGTGCCAGCAGCCCCGGAGGTTCGGAGTTCTATGGCTACACCTTC. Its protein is CASSPGGSEFYGYTF.

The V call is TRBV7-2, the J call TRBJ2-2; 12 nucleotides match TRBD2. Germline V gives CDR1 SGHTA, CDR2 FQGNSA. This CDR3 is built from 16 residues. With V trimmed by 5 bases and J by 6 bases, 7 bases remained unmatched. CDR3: CASSPRLAGESGELFF. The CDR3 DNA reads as TGTGCCAGCAGCCCTCGACTAGCGGGAGAGTCCGGGGAGCTGTTTTTT.

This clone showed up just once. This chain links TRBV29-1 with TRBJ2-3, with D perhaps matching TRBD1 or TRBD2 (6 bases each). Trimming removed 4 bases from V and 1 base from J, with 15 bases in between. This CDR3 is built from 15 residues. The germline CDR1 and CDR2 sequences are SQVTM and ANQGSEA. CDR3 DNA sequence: TGCAGCGTTGGAGTGCGGGACATGGGCACAGATACGCAGTATTTT. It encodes CSVGVRDMGTDTQYF.

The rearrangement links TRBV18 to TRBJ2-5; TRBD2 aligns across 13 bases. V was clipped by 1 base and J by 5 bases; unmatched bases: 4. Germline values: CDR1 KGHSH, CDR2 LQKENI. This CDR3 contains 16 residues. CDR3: CASSPRTSGSGETQYF. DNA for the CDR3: TGTGCCAGCTCACCACGGACTAGCGGGAGCGGGGAGACCCAGTACTTC.

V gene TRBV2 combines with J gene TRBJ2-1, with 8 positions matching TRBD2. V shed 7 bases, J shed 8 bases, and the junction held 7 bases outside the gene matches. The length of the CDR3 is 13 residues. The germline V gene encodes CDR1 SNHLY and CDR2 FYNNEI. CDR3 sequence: CASIWTAGDEQFF. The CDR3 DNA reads TGTGCCAGCATTTGGACAGCGGGAGATGAGCAGTTCTTC.

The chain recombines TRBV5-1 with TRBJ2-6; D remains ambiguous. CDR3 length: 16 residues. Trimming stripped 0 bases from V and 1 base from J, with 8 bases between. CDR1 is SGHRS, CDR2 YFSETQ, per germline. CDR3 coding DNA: TGCGCCAGCAGCTTGGCCCTGGATTCTGGGGCCAACGTCCTGACTTTC. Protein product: CASSLALDSGANVLTF.

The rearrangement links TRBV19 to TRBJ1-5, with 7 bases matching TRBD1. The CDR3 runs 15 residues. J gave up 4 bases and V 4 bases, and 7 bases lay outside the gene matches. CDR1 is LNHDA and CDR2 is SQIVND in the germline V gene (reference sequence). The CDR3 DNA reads TGTGCCAGTAGTACCATGACAGGGAGTAATCAGCCCCAGCATTTT. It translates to CASSTMTGSNQPQHF.